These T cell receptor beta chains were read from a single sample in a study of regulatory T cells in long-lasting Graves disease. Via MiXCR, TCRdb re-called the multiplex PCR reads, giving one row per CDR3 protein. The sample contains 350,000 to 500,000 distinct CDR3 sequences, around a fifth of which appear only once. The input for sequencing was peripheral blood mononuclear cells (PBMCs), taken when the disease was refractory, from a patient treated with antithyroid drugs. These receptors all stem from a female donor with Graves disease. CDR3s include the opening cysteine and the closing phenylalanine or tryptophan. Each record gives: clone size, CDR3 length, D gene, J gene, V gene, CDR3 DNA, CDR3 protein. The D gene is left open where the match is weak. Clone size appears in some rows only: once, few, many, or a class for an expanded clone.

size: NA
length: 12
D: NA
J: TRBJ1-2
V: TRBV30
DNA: TGTGCCCGGGGGGGCGCTAACTATGGCTACACCTTC
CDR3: CARGGANYGYTF

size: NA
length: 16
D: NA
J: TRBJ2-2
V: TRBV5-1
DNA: TGCGCCAGCAGCTTACCACCCGGCAGGGGGGACGGGGAGCTGTTTTTT
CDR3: CASSLPPGRGDGELFF

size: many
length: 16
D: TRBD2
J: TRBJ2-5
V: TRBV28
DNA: TGTGCCAGCAGTTCCCGGACTAGCGGGATTCGGGAGACCCAGTACTTC
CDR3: CASSSRTSGIRETQYF

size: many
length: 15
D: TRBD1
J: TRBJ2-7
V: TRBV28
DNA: TGTGCCAGCAGTTCGACAGGGGGCCTCTCCTACGAGCAGTACTTC
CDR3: CASSSTGGLSYEQYF

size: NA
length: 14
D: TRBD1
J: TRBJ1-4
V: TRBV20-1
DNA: TGCAGTGCCCAGTATGACAGGGGGCGGGAAAAACTGTTTTTT
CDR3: CSAQYDRGREKLFF

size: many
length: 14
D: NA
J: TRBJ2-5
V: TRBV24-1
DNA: TGTGCCACCAGTGATCCCGTAGGCAAAGAGACCCAGTACTTC
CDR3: CATSDPVGKETQYF

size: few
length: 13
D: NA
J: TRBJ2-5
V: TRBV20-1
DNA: TGCAGTGCTAGACCGGACCCCCAAGAGACCCAGTACTTC
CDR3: CSARPDPQETQYF

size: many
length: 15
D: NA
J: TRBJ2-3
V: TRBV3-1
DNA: TGTGCCAGCAGCCTAACTAGTGGGAGCACAGATACGCAGTATTTT
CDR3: CASSLTSGSTDTQYF

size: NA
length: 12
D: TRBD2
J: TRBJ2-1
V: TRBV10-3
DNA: TGTGCCATCAGTAAAGCGGGAGATGAGCAGTTCTTC
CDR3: CAISKAGDEQFF

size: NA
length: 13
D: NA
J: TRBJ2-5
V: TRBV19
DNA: TGTGCCAGTAGTAACGCAGGGAGGGAGACCCAGTACTTC
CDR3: CASSNAGRETQYF

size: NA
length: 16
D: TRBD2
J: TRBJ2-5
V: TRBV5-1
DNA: TGTGCCAGCAGCTTGGAGCCTAGCGGGAGTTTCAAGACCCAGTACTTC
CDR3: CASSLEPSGSFKTQYF

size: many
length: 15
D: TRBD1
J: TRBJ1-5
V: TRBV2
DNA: TGTGCCAGTTCCGGGGGGGACAGGGGCAATCAGCCCCAGCATTTT
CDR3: CASSGGDRGNQPQHF

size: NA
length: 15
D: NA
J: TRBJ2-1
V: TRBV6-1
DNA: TGTGCCAGCAGTGGTCCGGGACGCCCTCGCAGCGAGCAGTTCTTC
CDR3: CASSGPGRPRSEQFF

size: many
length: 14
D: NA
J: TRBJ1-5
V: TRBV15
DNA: TGTGCCACCAGCAGAGATCTTGGGAATCAGCCCCAGCATTTT
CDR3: CATSRDLGNQPQHF

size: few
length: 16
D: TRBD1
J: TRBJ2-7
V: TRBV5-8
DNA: TGTGCCAGCAGCTTGGGCCATTCTACAGGGGCCTACGAGCAGTACTTC
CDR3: CASSLGHSTGAYEQYF

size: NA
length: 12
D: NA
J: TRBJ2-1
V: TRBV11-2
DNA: TGTGCCAGCAGCTTATTCGGTAATGAGCAGTTCTTC
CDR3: CASSLFGNEQFF

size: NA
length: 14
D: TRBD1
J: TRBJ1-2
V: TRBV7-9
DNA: TGTGCCAGCAGTTCGGTACAGGGGGCTTGGGGCTACACCTTC
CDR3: CASSSVQGAWGYTF

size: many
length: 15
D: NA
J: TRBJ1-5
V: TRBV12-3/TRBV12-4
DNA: TGTGCCAGCAGTTTAGGTTCAGGGGCCAATCAGCCCCAGCATTTT
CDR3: CASSLGSGANQPQHF

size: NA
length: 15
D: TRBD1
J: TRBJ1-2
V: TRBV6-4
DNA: TGTGCCAGCAGAGCCGGGACAGGGGATCTCTATGGCTACACCTTC
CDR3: CASRAGTGDLYGYTF

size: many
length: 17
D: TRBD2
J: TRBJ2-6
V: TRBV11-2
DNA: TGTGCCAGCAGCTTCGATAGCGGGTCCTCTGGGGCCAACGTCCTGACTTTC
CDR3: CASSFDSGSSGANVLTF

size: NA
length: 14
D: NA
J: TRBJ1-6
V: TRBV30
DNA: TGTGCCTGGAGGAAAGCCCCAGGGGACTCACCCCTCCACTTT
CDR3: CAWRKAPGDSPLHF

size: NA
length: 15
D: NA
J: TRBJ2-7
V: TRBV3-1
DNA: TGTGCCAGCAGCCAAGATCTAAGGACACACTACGAGCAGTACTTC
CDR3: CASSQDLRTHYEQYF

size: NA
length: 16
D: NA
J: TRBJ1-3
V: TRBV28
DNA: TGTACCAGCAGTCCCTCTACGACGGGTTCTGGAAACACCATATATTTT
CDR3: CTSSPSTTGSGNTIYF

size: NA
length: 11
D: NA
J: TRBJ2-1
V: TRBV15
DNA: TGTGCCACCCGGCTTGGGAGTGAGCAGTTCTTC
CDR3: CATRLGSEQFF

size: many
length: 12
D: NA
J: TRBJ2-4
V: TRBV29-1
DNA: TGCAGCGCGACAGTAGCCAAAAACATTCAGTACTTC
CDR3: CSATVAKNIQYF

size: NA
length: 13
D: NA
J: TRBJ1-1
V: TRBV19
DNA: TGTGCCAGTAGAAGGGGTGGCGGCACTGAAGCTTTCTTT
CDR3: CASRRGGGTEAFF

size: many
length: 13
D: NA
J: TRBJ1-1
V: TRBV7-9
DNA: TGTGCCAGCAGCTTAGACAGTAACACTGAAGCTTTCTTT
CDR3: CASSLDSNTEAFF

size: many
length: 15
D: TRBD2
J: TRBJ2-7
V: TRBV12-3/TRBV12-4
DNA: TGTGCCAGCAGTCCACCGGGACTAGATATTCACGAGCAGTACTTC
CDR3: CASSPPGLDIHEQYF

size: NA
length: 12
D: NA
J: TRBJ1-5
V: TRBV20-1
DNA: TGCAGTGCACACCGGAGTAATCAGCCCCAGCATTTT
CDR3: CSAHRSNQPQHF

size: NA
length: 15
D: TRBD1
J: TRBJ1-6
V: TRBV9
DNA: TGTGCCAGCAGCGTTGGACAGGCCTATAATTCACCCCTCCACTTT
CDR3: CASSVGQAYNSPLHF

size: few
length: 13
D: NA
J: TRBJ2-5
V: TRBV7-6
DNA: TGTGCCAGCAGGCCGATTCTAGGGGAGACCCAGTACTTC
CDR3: CASRPILGETQYF

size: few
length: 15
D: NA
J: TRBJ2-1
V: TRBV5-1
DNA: TGCGCCAGCAGCTTGGCCTCCAGCTCCTACAATGAGCAGTTCTTC
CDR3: CASSLASSSYNEQFF

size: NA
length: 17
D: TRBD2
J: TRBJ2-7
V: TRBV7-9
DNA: TGTGCCAGCAGCTTAGAATGGGGGAGCGGGAATTTTTACGAGCAGTACTTC
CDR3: CASSLEWGSGNFYEQYF

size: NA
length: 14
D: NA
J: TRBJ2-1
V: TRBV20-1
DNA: TGCAGTGCTAGAGATATTGTTCGAGAGGCTGAGCAGTTCTTC
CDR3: CSARDIVREAEQFF

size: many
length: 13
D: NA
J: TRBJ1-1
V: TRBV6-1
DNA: TGTGCCAGCAGTCCACCCAGGAGTGGGAAAGCTTTCTTT
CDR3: CASSPPRSGKAFF

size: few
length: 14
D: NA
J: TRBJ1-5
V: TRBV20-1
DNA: TGCAGTGCTGGTCAGCATCATAGCAATCAGCCCCAGCATTTT
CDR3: CSAGQHHSNQPQHF

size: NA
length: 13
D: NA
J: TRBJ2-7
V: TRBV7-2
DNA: TGTGCCAGCAGCTTACGACAGCCCTACGAGCAGTACTTC
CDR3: CASSLRQPYEQYF

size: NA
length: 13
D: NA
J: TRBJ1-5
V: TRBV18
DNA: TGTGCCAGCACCCAGGGGAACAATCAGCCCCAGCATTTT
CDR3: CASTQGNNQPQHF

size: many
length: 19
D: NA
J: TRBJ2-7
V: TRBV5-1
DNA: TGCGCCAGCAGCTTGAGGAGTTCCAGCTCCGGGTCAGGAGCATCCGAGCAGTACTTC
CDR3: CASSLRSSSSGSGASEQYF

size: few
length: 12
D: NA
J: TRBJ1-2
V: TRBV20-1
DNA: TGCAGTGCTATGTGGGCTTTCTATGGCTACACCTTC
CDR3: CSAMWAFYGYTF

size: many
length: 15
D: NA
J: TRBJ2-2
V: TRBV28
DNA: TGTGCCAGCAGAACAAACAGGGAAGGGACCGGGGAGCTGTTTTTT
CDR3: CASRTNREGTGELFF

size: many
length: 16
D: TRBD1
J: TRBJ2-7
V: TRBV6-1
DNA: TGTGCCAGCAGTACTGTCCCGGGACAGAGCTCCTACGAGCAGTACTTC
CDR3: CASSTVPGQSSYEQYF

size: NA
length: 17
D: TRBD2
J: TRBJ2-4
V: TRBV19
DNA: TGTGCCAGTAGTACCGGACTAGCGGGAATAGCCAAAAACATTCAGTACTTC
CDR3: CASSTGLAGIAKNIQYF

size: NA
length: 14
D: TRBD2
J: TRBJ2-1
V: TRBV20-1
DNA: TGCAGTGCTTTCCTAGCGGTCACCTACAATGAGCAGTTCTTC
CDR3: CSAFLAVTYNEQFF

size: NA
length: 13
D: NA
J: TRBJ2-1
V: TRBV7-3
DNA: TGTGCCAGCAGCTCCCATTCCTACAATGAGCAGTTCTTC
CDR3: CASSSHSYNEQFF

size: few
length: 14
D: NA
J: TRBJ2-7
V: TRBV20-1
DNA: TGCAGTGCTAGCGGAGGGACCCGGGCCTACGAGCAGTACTTC
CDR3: CSASGGTRAYEQYF

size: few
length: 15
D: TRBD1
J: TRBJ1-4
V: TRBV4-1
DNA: TGCGCCAGCAGCCAAGAATGGACAGGGGGTGAAAAACTGTTTTTT
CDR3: CASSQEWTGGEKLFF

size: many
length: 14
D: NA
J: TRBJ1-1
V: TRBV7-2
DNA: TGTGCCAGCAGCTTAGACATCCAGAACACTGAAGCTTTCTTT
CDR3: CASSLDIQNTEAFF

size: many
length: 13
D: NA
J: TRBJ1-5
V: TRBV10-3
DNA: TGTGCCATCAGTCTCAACGCCAATCAGCCCCAGCATTTT
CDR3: CAISLNANQPQHF

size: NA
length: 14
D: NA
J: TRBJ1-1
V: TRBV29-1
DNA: TGCAGCGTTGGGTTAGCCAGCGTGAACACTGAAGCTTTCTTT
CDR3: CSVGLASVNTEAFF

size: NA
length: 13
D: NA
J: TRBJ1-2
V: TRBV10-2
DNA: TGCGCCAGCAGTCAGGGGAATAACTATGGCTACACCTTC
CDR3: CASSQGNNYGYTF

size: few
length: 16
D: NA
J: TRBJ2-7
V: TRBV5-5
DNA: TGTGCCAGCAGCTTGGTATCGGACGCAGTTGGGTACGAGCAGTACTTC
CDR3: CASSLVSDAVGYEQYF

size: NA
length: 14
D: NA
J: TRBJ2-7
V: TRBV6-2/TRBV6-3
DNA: TGTGCCAGCAGTTACTTTGAGGGGAGCTACGAGCAGTACTTC
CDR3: CASSYFEGSYEQYF

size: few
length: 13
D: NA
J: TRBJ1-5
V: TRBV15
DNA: TGTGCCACCAGCAGACCGGAATCACAGCCCCAGCATTTT
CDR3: CATSRPESQPQHF

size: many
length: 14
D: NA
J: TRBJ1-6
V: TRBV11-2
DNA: TGTGCCAGCAGCTCACTCATCGGGGACTCACCCCTCCACTTT
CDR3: CASSSLIGDSPLHF

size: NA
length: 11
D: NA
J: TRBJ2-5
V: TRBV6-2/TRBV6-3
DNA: TGTGCCAGTGGATGGGAAGAGACCCAGTACTTC
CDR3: CASGWEETQYF

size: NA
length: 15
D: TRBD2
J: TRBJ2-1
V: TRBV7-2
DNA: TGTGCCAGCAGCTTAGGGAGGACTAGCGTAAATGAGCAGTTCTTC
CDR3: CASSLGRTSVNEQFF